The clone carrying this T cell receptor (beta chain) was counted only a few times. This specimen comes from a study of human T cells and chemical hapten exposure. Germline loops: CDR1 DFQATT, CDR2 SNEGSKA (reference sequence). The CDR3 runs 14 residues. The germline V and J ends were trimmed by 6 bases and 4 bases, with 18 bases remaining between them. The time point: pre-sensitization, week 0. This sample's treatment: therapeutic diphenylcyclopropenone sensitization with weekly scalp DPC. One entry per CDR3 protein, called by TCRdb with MiXCR from the RACE reads. The sample contains 350,000 to 400,000 distinct CDR3 sequences, approximately 5.1% of which appear only once.

The rearrangement links TRBV20-1 to TRBJ1-1; a possible D gene is TRBD1 (6 bases). The sample here was whole blood, taken in connection with sensitization to the hapten diphenylcyclopropenone (DPC). The receptor's source is a woman aged 50 to 65 with alopecia areata. Some clones in this sample may be carry-over from other donors' samples. Here the CDR3 reads CSAPRRGGGTEAFF. For the CDR3, the DNA is TGCAGTGCCCCGAGGCGGGGGGGCGGCACTGAAGCTTTCTTT.